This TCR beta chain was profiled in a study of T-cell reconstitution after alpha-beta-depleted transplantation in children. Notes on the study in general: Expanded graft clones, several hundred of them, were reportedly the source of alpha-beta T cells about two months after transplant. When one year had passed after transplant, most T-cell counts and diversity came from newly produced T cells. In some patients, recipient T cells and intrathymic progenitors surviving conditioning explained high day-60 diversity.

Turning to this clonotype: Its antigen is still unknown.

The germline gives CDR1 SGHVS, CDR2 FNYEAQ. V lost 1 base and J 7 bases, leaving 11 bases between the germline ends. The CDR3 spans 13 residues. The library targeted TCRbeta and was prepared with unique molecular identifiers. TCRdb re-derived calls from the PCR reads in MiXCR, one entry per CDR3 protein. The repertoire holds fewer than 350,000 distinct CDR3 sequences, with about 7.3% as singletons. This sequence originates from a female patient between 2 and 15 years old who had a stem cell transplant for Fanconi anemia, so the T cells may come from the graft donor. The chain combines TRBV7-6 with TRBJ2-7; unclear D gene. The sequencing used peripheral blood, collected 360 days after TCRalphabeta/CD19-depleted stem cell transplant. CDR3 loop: CASSLVAEAEQYF. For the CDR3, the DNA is TGTGCCAGCAGCTTAGTGGCAGAAGCGGAGCAGTACTTC.